The sequence of this T cell receptor beta chain was determined in a study of glioma-infiltrating T cells. The study, taken as a whole, reports: Only very few CDR3 sequences appeared in both tissue and blood.

This clonotype occurred a few times. Its antigen is still unknown. The iRepertoire nested amplicon-rescue multiplex PCR amplified TCR alpha and beta CDR3s from RNA. TCRdb processed the multiplex PCR reads anew with MiXCR; each CDR3 protein has one entry. The sample contains 84,000 or so distinct CDR3 sequences, 23% of which appear only once. The V gene's germline CDR1 is LNHDA and CDR2 SQIVND (reference sequence). The CDR3 sequence is 12 residues long. Trimming removed 5 bases from V and 14 bases from J; junction bases left unmatched: 7. The sequenced sample was glioma tissue, nonneoplastic brain tissue, or PBMCs (not recorded which). V gene TRBV19 combines with J gene TRBJ1-5; 9 bases are shared with TRBD1. The sequence came from a human donor with low-grade glioma or glioblastoma, undergoing nonglioma brain surgery, or in good health (not recorded which). This CDR3 is CASSDTTGGEHF. The CDR3 DNA reads TGTGCCAGTAGTGACACGACAGGGGGTGAGCATTTT.